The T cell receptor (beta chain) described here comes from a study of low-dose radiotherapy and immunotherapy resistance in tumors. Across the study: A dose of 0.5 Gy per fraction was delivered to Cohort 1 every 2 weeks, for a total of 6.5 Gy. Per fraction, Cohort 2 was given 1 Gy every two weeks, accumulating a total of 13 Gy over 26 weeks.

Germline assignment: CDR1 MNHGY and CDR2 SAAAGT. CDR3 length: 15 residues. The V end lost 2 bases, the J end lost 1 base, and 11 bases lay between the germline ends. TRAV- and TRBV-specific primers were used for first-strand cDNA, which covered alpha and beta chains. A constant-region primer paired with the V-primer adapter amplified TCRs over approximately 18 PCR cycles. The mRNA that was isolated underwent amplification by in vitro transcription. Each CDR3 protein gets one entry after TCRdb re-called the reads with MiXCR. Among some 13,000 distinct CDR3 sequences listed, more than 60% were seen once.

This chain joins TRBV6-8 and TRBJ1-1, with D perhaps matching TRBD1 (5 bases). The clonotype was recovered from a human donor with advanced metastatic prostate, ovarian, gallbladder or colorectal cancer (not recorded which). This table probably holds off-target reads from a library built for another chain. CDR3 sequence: CASSYGAGGNTEAFF. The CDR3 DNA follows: TGTGCCAGCAGTTACGGAGCGGGGGGGAACACTGAAGCTTTCTTT.